These 4 T cell receptor beta chains came from one sample sequenced in a study of T cell responses to AZD1222 COVID-19 vaccine. Generated by immunoSEQ multiplex PCR, the TCRdb table keeps only in-frame clones and is missing some. The data show about 150,000 clones, about 91% seen once. Sequences were derived from peripheral blood, sampled on day 0 of AZD1222 vaccination. The source of these receptors is an adult in good health.

This rearrangement joins TRBV19 to TRBJ1-1; 8 nucleotides line up with TRBD1. Germline V gene data show CDR1 as LNHDA and CDR2 as SQIVND (reference sequence). The CDR3 consists of 14 residues. J was trimmed by 5 bases and V by 6 bases; bases with no gene match: 8. The CDR3 DNA sequence: TGTGCCAGTAGGATGCAGGGGGCGCAGACTGAAGCTTTCTTT. Translated, it gives CASRMQGAQTEAFF.

J is TRBJ2-7 and V is TRBV28, with TRBD2 matching over 8 bases. This CDR3 has 15 amino acids. J was trimmed by 4 bases and V by 2 bases; bases with no gene match: 7. Looked up from germline, CDR1 is MDHEN and CDR2 is SYDVKM. In nucleotides, the CDR3 is TGTGCCAGCAGTTTAGTGACCGGGGGGGTTTACGAGCAGTACTTC. Translated: CASSLVTGGVYEQYF.

The chain employs TRBV7-3 and TRBJ1-2, with D perhaps TRBD1 (5 bases). CDR3 length equals 20 residues. V was shortened by 2 bases and J by 5 bases, with 30 bases between the two germline ends. Germline V gene sequence: CDR1 SGHTA, CDR2 FQGTGA. The CDR3 nucleotides read TGTGCCAGCAGCTTACGGGGAACGGGCAGGGTGCCCAGGCCCGATTATGGCTACACCTTC. Its protein is CASSLRGTGRVPRPDYGYTF.

The V call is TRBV2, the J call TRBJ2-5; D may be TRBD1 (6 bases). Trimming shortened V by 8 bases and J by 5 bases, and 12 bases separated the two germline ends. The CDR3 is made up of 12 amino acids. The germline CDR1 and CDR2 sequences are SNHLY and FYNNEI. CDR3 in amino acids: CASGSQGETQYF. Written as DNA, the CDR3 is TGTGCCAGCGGCTCCCAGGGGGAGACCCAGTACTTC.